The 30 T cell receptor beta chains below were found in one sample sequenced in a study of blood T cells in healthy people across ages (dated by TCRdb to 2015 to 2017). Libraries came from 5' RACE. The listed sequencing device is Illumina HiSeq 2500. A second PCR of roughly 7 to 11 cycles was performed with a sample-barcoded 5' primer and a J-beta primer mix. The raw public data were reprocessed by TCRdb itself: fastp quality trimming at Q25, MiXCR clonotype calling, in-frame beta chains only. Rows with one shared CDR3 protein collapse into an entry with the most common genes and DNA. Within this sample are about 690,000 distinct CDR3 sequences, with less than 45% of them counted one time only. 25% to 30% of the sample goes to the ten largest clones. Specimen: blood. The receptors shown here come from a man at least 80 years old in good health.

This sequence joins TRBV28 and TRBJ2-4, with D maybe TRBD2 (6 bases). V lost 7 bases and J 0 bases, leaving 16 bases between the germline ends. Germline CDR1 is MDHEN and CDR2 is SYDVKM. This CDR3 has 16 residues. Here the CDR3 reads CASTNSGSLAKNIQYF. The CDR3 DNA follows: TGTGCCAGCACTAATAGCGGTTCACTAGCCAAAAACATTCAGTACTTC.

The genes are TRBV20-1 and TRBJ2-4, with 7 bases that match TRBD1. Germline loops: CDR1 DFQATT, CDR2 SNEGSKA (reference sequence). CDR3 size: 13 residues. V shed 5 bases, J shed 13 bases, and the junction held 14 bases outside the gene matches. For the CDR3, the DNA is TGCAGTGCTCACGGACAGGTTTACAATGAGCAGTACTTC. It translates to CSAHGQVYNEQYF.

V is TRBV9 and J is TRBJ2-5; possibly TRBD1 for D (5 bases). Trimming left V 4 bases short and J 2 bases short, with 18 bases between. The CDR3 contains 16 residues. The germline V gene encodes CDR1 SGDLS and CDR2 YYNGEE. The CDR3 protein is CASSPSQGIRQETQYF. The CDR3, as DNA: TGTGCCAGCAGCCCTTCCCAGGGAATACGACAAGAGACCCAGTACTTC.

In this sample, this clonotype turned up a few times. This chain uses TRBV4-1 with TRBJ1-5; D unclear. This CDR3 has 17 residues. V lost 0 bases and J lost 0, with 12 bases in between. Germline values: CDR1 MGHRA, CDR2 YSYEKL. Written as DNA, the CDR3 is TGCGCCAGCAGCCAAGAAAAGGGTGGAAATAGCAATCAGCCCCAGCATTTT. Its protein product is CASSQEKGGNSNQPQHF.

The rearrangement uses TRBV6-5 and TRBJ2-3; D perhaps matches TRBD2 (6 bases). Germline lookup yields CDR1 MNHEY and CDR2 SVGAGI. Trimming took 5 bases from V and 1 from J, leaving 10 bases between them. The CDR3 is 14 amino acids. CDR3 DNA sequence: TGTGCCAGCAGTGTAGCGGAACGCACAGATACGCAGTATTTT. It yields the protein CASSVAERTDTQYF.

This clonotype was recorded at least ten times. V usage is TRBV29-1 and J usage is TRBJ2-7; 8 bases align to TRBD1. Germline loops: CDR1 SQVTM, CDR2 ANQGSEA. This CDR3 has 13 amino acids. The V gene end was trimmed by 7 bases and the J gene end by 5 bases; junction bases not matched to a gene: 10. CDR3 sequence reads: CSAQDRAANEQYF. The CDR3 region has the DNA TGCAGCGCCCAGGACAGGGCCGCCAACGAGCAGTACTTC.

The J gene is TRBJ2-7, the V gene TRBV20-1; TRBD2 might be the D (7 bases). Germline values: CDR1 DFQATT, CDR2 SNEGSKA (reference sequence). V was trimmed by 1 base and J by 9 bases, leaving 22 bases between them. The CDR3 totals 15 residues. The CDR3 sequence is CSARVLAGAIGGQYF. The CDR3 DNA is TGCAGTGCTAGAGTTCTCGCGGGGGCCATAGGGGGGCAGTACTTC.

This clonotype has just one count. The chain carries TRBV12-3 or TRBV12-4 and TRBJ1-2, with a tentative D call TRBD1 (6 bases). V lost 3 bases and J lost 10, with 15 bases in between. There are 13 residues in the CDR3. CDR3 sequence reads: CASSLGGGFDYTF. DNA for the CDR3: TGTGCCAGCAGTTTGGGAGGGGGTTTTGACTACACCTTC.

J is TRBJ2-5 and V is TRBV6-2 or TRBV6-3; 9 nucleotides match TRBD1. Gene TRBJ2-7 matches the end of the DNA better, so the J call may be wrong. This CDR3 has 14 residues. Germline V CDR1 and CDR2: MNHEY, SVGEGT. CDR3 nucleotide sequence: TGTGCCAGCAGATCAGGGACAGGGCCCATCGAGCAGTACTTC. The encoded protein is CASRSGTGPIEQYF.

As regards this clonotype: A much larger clone sits a single nucleotide away, making a read error possible. The chain recombines TRBV9 with TRBJ2-1; 14 bases are shared with TRBD2. Trimming took 3 bases from V and 8 from J; bases not matched to a gene: 4. The germline CDR1 and CDR2 sequences are SGDLS and YYNGEE. This CDR3 is 15 amino acids long. The CDR3 nucleotides are TGTGCCAGCAGCGCCGGGACTAGCGGGAGCTATGAGCAGTTCTTC. Translating it yields CASSAGTSGSYEQFF.

This clonotype was picked up a small number of times. The rearrangement joins TRBV7-2 to TRBJ1-1; D gene ambiguous. Between the trimmed V and J ends, which lost 6 bases and 1 base, there was a span of 15 bases. The CDR3 spans 15 residues. Germline lookup yields CDR1 SGHTA and CDR2 FQGNSA. CDR3 nucleotide sequence: TGTGCCAGCAGGATGAGCCAAAACCCGAACACTGAAGCTTTCTTT. This gives the protein CASRMSQNPNTEAFF.

This clonotype was counted many times. The V call is TRBV7-2, the J call TRBJ2-3; 7 nucleotides match TRBD1. The CDR3 is made up of 14 amino acids. Looked up from germline, CDR1 is SGHTA and CDR2 is FQGNSA. With 6 bases clipped from V and 5 bases from J, the junction kept 8 bases outside the gene matches. Here the CDR3 reads CASRNTRGRDTQYF. The CDR3 DNA reads TGTGCCAGCAGGAATACTAGGGGGCGAGATACGCAGTATTTT.

This clonotype was found many times. V is TRBV28 and J is TRBJ2-7, with TRBD2 identical over 9 bases. The CDR3 consists of 21 residues. V shed 3 bases and J 0 bases; nucleotides not matched to a gene: 21. Germline V gene lookup returns CDR1 MDHEN and CDR2 SYDVKM. Here the CDR3 DNA reads TGTGCCAGCAGTTTCCCCTCCTCAGGGCGGGAGGGCCTCGAAGACTCCTACGAGCAGTACTTC. Protein product: CASSFPSSGREGLEDSYEQYF.

As regards this clonotype: It may be a read error: a sequence one base away is much more abundant. The CDR3 does not end in the conserved phenylalanine or tryptophan, so this is likely a read error. The chain couples TRBV4-2 to TRBJ1-2, with a possible D match to TRBD1 (6 bases). V was clipped by 1 base and J by 8 bases, with 17 bases between them. The germline V gene encodes CDR1 LGHNA and CDR2 YNFKEQ. The CDR3 runs to 15 residues. For the CDR3, the DNA is TGTGCCAGCAGCCAAGGTGGTCAGGGGTCAGGCGGCTACACCGTC. It translates to CASSQGGQGSGGYTV.

This chain connects TRBV30 to TRBJ2-6; 9 nucleotides align to TRBD1. Germline lookup yields CDR1 GTSNPN and CDR2 SVGIG (reference sequence). J lost 3 bases, V lost 4 bases, and 7 bases had no gene match. The CDR3 length is 16 residues. CDR3 coding DNA: TGTGCCTGGAAAAAACAGGGGGCGCATGGGGCCAACGTCCTGACTTTC. This gives the protein CAWKKQGAHGANVLTF.

Only a few counts were recorded for this clonotype. The V gene is TRBV20-1, the J gene TRBJ1-5; D remains ambiguous. The CDR3 is 14 amino acids. Per germline, CDR1 DFQATT and CDR2 SNEGSKA (reference sequence). Between the trimmed V and J ends, which lost 3 bases and 2 bases, there was a span of 11 bases. The chain's CDR3 is CSARQDNGNQPQHF. The DNA of the CDR3 is TGCAGTGCTAGGCAAGACAATGGCAATCAGCCCCAGCATTTT.

The rearrangement joins TRBV11-3 to TRBJ2-4, with a tentative D call TRBD1 (6 bases). The J call may be incorrect, as the DNA end agrees better with TRBJ2-7. This CDR3 contains 12 residues. Germline V CDR1 and CDR2: SGHNT, YENEEA. The CDR3 is CASSGTGIEQYF. DNA for the CDR3: TGTGCCAGCAGCGGAACAGGGATCGAGCAGTACTTC.

The chain carries TRBV28 and TRBJ1-2, with 8 bases matching TRBD1. The J segment lost 8 bases and the V segment lost 4 bases, leaving 9 bases of the junction unmatched. Germline-derived CDR1 and CDR2 are MDHEN and SYDVKM. The CDR3 runs to 14 residues. The CDR3 protein is CASSSGQGTGGYTF. CDR3 in DNA: TGTGCCAGCAGTTCAGGACAGGGTACGGGCGGCTACACCTTC.

The CDR3 DNA sequence: TGTGCCAGCAGTGGGACAGGGGTCTACAATGAGCAGTTCTTC. It encodes CASSGTGVYNEQFF. The V and J genes are TRBV6-2 or TRBV6-3 and TRBJ2-1; 10 bases are a match to TRBD1. Germline CDR1 MNHEY, CDR2 SVGEGT. V dropped 5 bases and J dropped 3; count of bases not matched to a gene: 1. The CDR3 has 14 amino acids.

This clonotype appeared many times. The V call is TRBV6-2 or TRBV6-3, the J call TRBJ2-7, with D unclear. The CDR3 is made up of 15 amino acids. V lost 10 bases, J lost 0 bases, and 19 bases lay in between. Germline V gene data show CDR1 as MNHEY and CDR2 as SVGEGT. CDR3 in amino acids: CAILPPSRSSYEQYF. For the CDR3, the DNA is TGTGCCATCCTCCCCCCTTCACGGTCCTCCTACGAGCAGTACTTC.

The chain combines TRBV24-1 with TRBJ2-3; 10 bases map to TRBD2. J lost 3 bases, V lost 9 bases, and 5 bases had no gene match. This CDR3 is built from 14 residues. From germline, CDR1 is KGHDR and CDR2 SFDVKD. CDR3 residues: CATAASGGTDTQYF. DNA for the CDR3: TGTGCCACCGCAGCTAGCGGGGGAACAGATACGCAGTATTTT.

About this clonotype: This may arise from a read error, as a much more abundant clone is one base away. V and J are TRBV27 and TRBJ2-7, with D perhaps being TRBD1 or TRBD2 (5 bases each). Germline CDR1 and CDR2: MNHEY and SMNVEV (reference sequence). This CDR3 is 15 amino acids long. Trimming pared 3 bases from V and 10 bases from J, leaving 22 bases between. The CDR3 loop reads CASSFERGGQEAQYF. The CDR3 bases are TGTGCCAGCAGTTTCGAGAGGGGTGGACAAGAGGCCCAGTACTTC.

This clonotype was counted only a few times. The genes are TRBV5-1 and TRBJ2-1, with D maybe TRBD2 (6 bases). Trimming removed 0 bases from V and 2 bases from J, with 12 bases in between. The CDR3 loop spans 16 amino acids. Per the germline V gene, CDR1 is SGHRS and CDR2 is YFSETQ. This CDR3 reads CASSLDQGGAYNEQFF. The CDR3, as DNA: TGCGCCAGCAGCTTGGATCAGGGAGGCGCCTACAATGAGCAGTTCTTC.

As regards this clonotype: One end of the junction varies from germline; a read error may be responsible. The chain links TRBV15 to TRBJ2-1; TRBD1 might be the D (6 bases). The CDR3 consists of 17 residues. Per germline, CDR1 LNHNV and CDR2 YYDKDF (reference sequence). CDR3 nucleotides: TGTGCCACCAGCAGACGATGGACTGGACAGCTCTACGATGAGCAGTTCTTC. As protein: CATSRRWTGQLYDEQFF. Looking up the rest from reference TRBV15 and TRBJ2-1 gives the full variable domain: DAMVIQNPRYQVTQFGKPVTLSCSQTLNHNVMYWYQQKSSQAPKLLFHYYDKDFNNEADTPDNFQSRRPNTSFCFLDIRSPGLGDTAMYLCATSRRWTGQLYDEQFFGPGTRLTVL.

For the CDR3, the DNA is TGTGCCAGCAGCCAAGATAGAAAGGGGGGAGCGGGAGTGAGAGAGACCCAGTACTTC. Translated, it gives CASSQDRKGGAGVRETQYF. This chain connects TRBV14 to TRBJ2-5; 8 nucleotides match TRBD2. This CDR3 is built from 19 residues. V lost 0 bases, J lost 4 bases, and 16 bases stayed unmatched. Germline assignment: CDR1 SGHDN and CDR2 FVKESK. Based on the CDR3 plus reference TRBV14 and TRBJ2-5, the full variable domain is EAGVTQFPSHSVIEKGQTVTLRCDPISGHDNLYWYRRVMGKEIKFLLHFVKESKQDESGMPNNRFLAERTGGTYSTLKVQPAELEDSGVYFCASSQDRKGGAGVRETQYFGPGTRLLVL.

The chain links TRBV27 to TRBJ2-7; no reliable D call. The CDR3 covers 16 residues. The germline V gene has CDR1 MNHEY and CDR2 SMNVEV (reference sequence). Trimming pared 1 base from V and 0 bases from J, leaving 13 bases between. In nucleotides, the CDR3 is TGTGCCAGCAGTTTATTTGCGCCCGGTAGCTCCTACGAGCAGTACTTC. Translation: CASSLFAPGSSYEQYF.

This clonotype has ten or more counts. The rearrangement links TRBV7-2 to TRBJ2-6; the D call may be TRBD1 or TRBD2 (5 bases each). V lost 1 base to trimming and J lost 2 bases, with 6 bases between them. Looked up from germline, CDR1 is SGHTA and CDR2 is FQGNSA. This CDR3 spans 15 amino acids. In nucleotides, the CDR3 is TGTGCCAGCAGCTTAGTGGGGGCTGGGGCCAACGTCCTGACTTTC. Translating gives CASSLVGAGANVLTF. Filled out from reference TRBV7-2 and TRBJ2-6, the complete variable domain reads GAGVSQSPSNKVTEKGKDVELRCDPISGHTALYWYRQSLGQGLEFLIYFQGNSAPDKSGLPSDRFSAERTGGSVSTLTIQRTQQEDSAVYLCASSLVGAGANVLTFGAGSRLTVL.

As to this clonotype: Just one base apart from a much larger clone, this may be a read error. V usage is TRBV4-3 and J usage is TRBJ2-1, with D hard to call. CDR1 and CDR2 from the germline V gene are LGHNA and YSLEER. The CDR3 contains 13 residues. As DNA, the CDR3 is TGCGCCAGCAGCCAAGGACATTACAATGAGCAGTCCTTC. This gives the protein CASSQGHYNEQSF.

This clonotype was observed a handful of times. V usage is TRBV7-2 and J usage is TRBJ1-1; D call uncertain. Per germline, CDR1 SGHTA and CDR2 FQGNSA. The CDR3 runs 12 residues. V shed 0 bases and J shed 7 bases, with 6 bases lying between them. The DNA of the CDR3 is TGTGCCAGCAGCTTAGCTGGGCTTGAAGCTTTCTTT. Translation gives CASSLAGLEAFF.

The chain combines TRBV9 with TRBJ2-7, with D tentatively TRBD1 (5 bases). The tail of the sequence fits TRBJ2-5 better, so the J call may be wrong. CDR1 SGDLS and CDR2 YYNGEE come from the germline V gene. The CDR3 length is 14 residues. In DNA form, the CDR3 reads TGTGCCAGCAGCGTAGTTCCTAAGGGGGAGACCCAGTACTTC. It is translated as CASSVVPKGETQYF.